Listed here are 13 T cell receptor beta chains from one sample, sequenced in a study of blood T cell repertoires in COVID-19. Sequenced by immunoSEQ multiplex PCR; TCRdb stores in-frame clones only, minus some. This table holds 200,000 to 300,000 clones, approximately 80% found once. The specimen sequenced was peripheral blood. These receptors were taken from a woman older than 75 with COVID-19, enrolled during active disease.

This clone was counted between two and nine times. V gene TRBV6-5 combines with J gene TRBJ2-7, with 9 bases identical to TRBD1. CDR1 and CDR2 (germline): MNHEY, SVGAGI. Germline trimming cut 6 bases from V and 4 bases from J; bases unmatched to any gene: 4. CDR3 length equals 13 residues. In nucleotides, the CDR3 is TGTGCCAGCAGATCAGGACAGGGGTACGAGCAGTACTTC. This sequence encodes CASRSGQGYEQYF.

The rearrangement uses TRBV18 and TRBJ2-1; possible D gene TRBD1, 6 bases. The V end was cut by 3 bases, the J end by 10 bases, with 10 bases between. Germline V gene lookup returns CDR1 KGHSH and CDR2 LQKENI. The CDR3 extends over 12 amino acids. CDR3 sequence reads: CASSPQTGEQFF. CDR3 coding DNA: TGTGCCAGCTCACCTCAGACAGGCGAGCAGTTCTTC. Combining the CDR3 with reference TRBV18 and TRBJ2-1 gives the whole variable domain NAGVMQNPRHLVRRRGQEARLRCSPMKGHSHVYWYRQLPEEGLKFMVYLQKENIIDESGMPKERFSAEFPKEGPSILRIQQVVRGDSAAYFCASSPQTGEQFFGPGTRLTVL.

As for this clone: A clone one base away is much larger, so this may be a read error. The rearrangement links TRBV19 to TRBJ2-7; D is possibly TRBD1 (5 bases). CDR3 length: 13 amino acids. Germline V lookup: CDR1 LNHDA, CDR2 SQIVND (reference sequence). The CDR3 here is CASTQGSNYGQYF. CDR3 sequence (DNA): TGTGCCAGTACCCAGGGATCTAACTACGGGCAGTACTTC.

The chain carries TRBV2 and TRBJ1-3, with D uncertain. Germline assignment: CDR1 SNHLY and CDR2 FYNNEI. V gave up 7 bases and J gave up 2 bases, with 9 bases separating them. CDR3 length equals 13 residues. CDR3 nucleotide sequence: TGTGCCAGCATGACGGAGGCTGGAAACACCATATATTTT. As protein: CASMTEAGNTIYF.

This chain links TRBV4-3 with TRBJ2-7; 12 bases align to TRBD1. The CDR3 runs to 16 residues. CDR1 and CDR2 (germline): LGHNA, YSLEER. The J segment lost 5 bases and the V segment lost 3 bases, leaving 8 bases of the junction unmatched. The CDR3 protein is CASSQATGTGGHEQYF. CDR3 nucleotides: TGCGCCAGCAGCCAGGCTACCGGGACAGGGGGCCACGAGCAGTACTTC.

V usage is TRBV5-1 and J usage is TRBJ2-2, with 11 bases fitting TRBD2. Trimming took 4 bases from V and 5 from J; bases not matched to a gene: 7. CDR1 and CDR2 (germline): SGHRS, YFSETQ. The CDR3 contains 16 residues. This CDR3 reads CASSQTSGTGTGELFF. The CDR3, as DNA: TGCGCCAGCAGCCAGACTAGCGGGACGGGAACCGGGGAGCTGTTTTTT.

The V call is TRBV9, the J call TRBJ2-2; no firm D call. V was trimmed by 4 bases and J by 0 bases, leaving 10 bases between them. The CDR3 is 15 residues long. Germline CDR1 is SGDLS and CDR2 is YYNGEE. This CDR3 is CASSPSPPNTGELFF. Written as DNA, the CDR3 is TGTGCCAGCAGCCCCTCCCCCCCGAACACCGGGGAGCTGTTTTTT.

The chain couples TRBV4-1 to TRBJ2-2, with 11 bases aligning to TRBD1. V was pared by 1 base and J by 5 bases, with 9 bases of the junction left unmatched. Germline V lookup: CDR1 MGHRA, CDR2 YSYEKL. The CDR3 runs 18 residues. The CDR3 loop reads CASSQAPRDRGYTGELFF. In DNA form, the CDR3 reads TGCGCCAGCAGCCAAGCTCCTCGGGACAGGGGGTATACCGGGGAGCTGTTTTTT.

This chain joins TRBV27 and TRBJ2-7; TRBD2 is a possible D gene (6 bases). Trimming removed 2 bases from V and 7 bases from J, with 15 bases in between. This CDR3 contains 14 residues. CDR1 MNHEY and CDR2 SMNVEV come from the germline V gene (reference sequence). The CDR3, as DNA: TGTGCCAGCAGTTTAATTCCCCGCGGGGATGAGCAGTACTTC. Translating it yields CASSLIPRGDEQYF.

This clone turned up a few times. V gene TRBV11-2 combines with J gene TRBJ1-5, with D uncertain. This CDR3 region has 13 residues. V dropped 2 bases and J dropped 6 bases, with 8 bases sitting between them. The germline V gene encodes CDR1 SGHAT and CDR2 FQNNGV. The CDR3 DNA is TGTGCCAGCAGCTTAAGGGAGGGTCAGCCCCAGCATTTT. Amino acid sequence: CASSLREGQPQHF.

V usage is TRBV6-5 and J usage is TRBJ2-1; the match to TRBD1 covers 8 bases. The germline V gene has CDR1 MNHEY and CDR2 SVGAGI. The CDR3 covers 13 residues. V lost 5 bases to trimming and J lost 9 bases; unmatched junction nucleotides: 6. The CDR3 protein is CASSTTGGSEQFF. In DNA form, the CDR3 reads TGTGCCAGCAGTACTACAGGGGGTTCTGAGCAGTTCTTC.

J is TRBJ2-7 and V is TRBV4-1; 9 bases match TRBD1. The CDR3 sequence is 18 residues long. Germline trimming cut 3 bases from V and 2 bases from J; bases unmatched to any gene: 14. Germline CDR1 MGHRA, CDR2 YSYEKL. The CDR3 sequence is CASSQGWKWDRETYEQYF. The CDR3 region has the DNA TGCGCCAGCAGCCAGGGTTGGAAATGGGACAGGGAAACCTACGAGCAGTACTTC.

V is TRBV15 and J is TRBJ1-2; tentative D call: TRBD1 (6 bases). The CDR3 contains 16 residues. Germline assignment: CDR1 LNHNV and CDR2 YYDKDF (reference sequence). V lost 1 base, J lost 1 base, and 13 bases lay in between. CDR3 region: CATSRVQGNYNYGYTF. The CDR3 DNA follows: TGTGCCACCAGCAGAGTTCAGGGGAATTATAACTATGGCTACACCTTC.